These T cell receptor beta chains were read from a single sample in a study of cytomegalovirus exposure and HLA in healthy donors. Data came from immunoSEQ multiplex PCR; TCRdb stores just in-frame clones and leaves some out. The sample contains some 48,000 clones, 80% of which appear only once. The specimen was PBMCs. The receptors originated from a man aged 25-45 years in good health and CMV-seropositive. Each CDR3 is given with its conserved first and last residue. The order of the fields is J gene, D gene, clone size, V gene, CDR3 DNA, CDR3 protein. D genes are given only for firm matches. Size is stated for part of the rows, as once, few or many counts, or as a class when the clone is expanded.

J: TRBJ1-2; D: -; size: -; V: TRBV18; DNA: TGTGCCAGCTCACCTCTTGACATTCCTCATGGCTACACCTTC; CDR3: CASSPLDIPHGYTF
J: TRBJ1-2; D: TRBD1; size: -; V: TRBV5-6; DNA: TGTGCCAGCAGTACAGGGGTCTATGGCTACACCTTC; CDR3: CASSTGVYGYTF
J: TRBJ1-1; D: -; size: -; V: TRBV7-9; DNA: TGTGCCAGCAGCGGTTCGGGGGGTAAAGTCACTGAAGCTTTCTTT; CDR3: CASSGSGGKVTEAFF
J: TRBJ1-2; D: -; size: -; V: TRBV27; DNA: TGTGCCAGCAGGTCCGGGATAAACTATGGCTACACCTTC; CDR3: CASRSGINYGYTF
J: TRBJ2-6; D: -; size: once; V: TRBV19; DNA: TGTGCCAGTACGGGTACCTCTGGGGCCAACGTCCTGACTTTC; CDR3: CASTGTSGANVLTF
J: TRBJ2-3; D: TRBD1; size: -; V: TRBV2; DNA: TGTGCCAGCAGTCCACAGGGGAAAGGCACAGATACGCAGTATTTT; CDR3: CASSPQGKGTDTQYF
J: TRBJ1-1; D: TRBD1; size: -; V: TRBV5-1; DNA: TGCGCCAGCAGCTTTTACTGGACAGGCAACACTGAAGCTTTCTTT; CDR3: CASSFYWTGNTEAFF
J: TRBJ2-1; D: -; size: once; V: TRBV4-2; DNA: TGTGCCAGCAGCCAAGAGCCAGGGATCGGTGAGCAGTTCTTC; CDR3: CASSQEPGIGEQFF
J: TRBJ1-6; D: -; size: -; V: TRBV28; DNA: TGTGCCAGCCGCGGTTCTGCGCATAATTCCCCCCTCCACTTT; CDR3: CASRGSAHNSPLHF
J: TRBJ1-2; D: -; size: -; V: TRBV5-4; DNA: TGTGCCAGCGGCTTCGGTCTTCCCGACAGCGTTAACTATGGCTACACCTTC; CDR3: CASGFGLPDSVNYGYTF
J: TRBJ1-5; D: TRBD1; size: once; V: TRBV7-2; DNA: TGTGCCAGCAGCTTACGTACAGGGGTATTACAGCCCCAGCATTTT; CDR3: CASSLRTGVLQPQHF
J: TRBJ1-2; D: -; size: -; V: TRBV4-1; DNA: TGCGCCAGCAGCCCAGTCGCTGACAGTGCAAACTATGGCTACACCTTC; CDR3: CASSPVADSANYGYTF
J: TRBJ2-4; D: TRBD2; size: -; V: TRBV5-1; DNA: TGCGCCAGCAGTATTCTGCCCGGGGGGGCAGCCAAAAACATTCAGTACTTC; CDR3: CASSILPGGAAKNIQYF